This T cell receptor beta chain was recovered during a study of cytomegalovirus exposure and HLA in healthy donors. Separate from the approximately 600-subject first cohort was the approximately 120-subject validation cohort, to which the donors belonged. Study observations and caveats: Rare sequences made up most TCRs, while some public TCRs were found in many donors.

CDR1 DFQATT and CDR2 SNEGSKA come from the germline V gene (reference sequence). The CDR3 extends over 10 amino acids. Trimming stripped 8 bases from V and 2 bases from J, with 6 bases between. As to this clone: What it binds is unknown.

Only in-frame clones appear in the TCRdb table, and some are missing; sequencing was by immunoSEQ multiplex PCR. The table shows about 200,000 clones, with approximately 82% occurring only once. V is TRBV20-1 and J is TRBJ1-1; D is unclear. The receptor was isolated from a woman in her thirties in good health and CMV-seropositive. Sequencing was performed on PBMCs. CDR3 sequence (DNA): TGCAGTAGGAGTAACACTGAAGCTTTCTTT. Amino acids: CSRSNTEAFF.